This T cell receptor (beta chain) is from a study of T cells after yellow fever vaccination. Study results and caveats: Booster sampling recovered most clones from primary vaccination (96% CD4, approximately 88% CD8).

By 5'RACE template switching, TCR cDNA was produced, with a universal primer site and UMIs added in the process. TCRdb ran MiXCR on the 5' RACE reads and lists one entry per CDR3 protein. The sample has 300,000 to 350,000 distinct CDR3 sequences, 4% seen once. This clonotype occurred a few times. What it recognizes is unknown. The sequence came from a man in his late teens or twenties who received the YFV17D yellow fever vaccine. The starting material was PBMCs, obtained 5 days after the yellow fever booster vaccination.

DNA of the CDR3: TGCAGCGTCTCCCCCAAAGCGGGAGGCACAGATACGCAGTATTTT. Its protein product is CSVSPKAGGTDTQYF. This chain connects TRBV29-1 to TRBJ2-3; 8 bases agree with TRBD2. This CDR3 is 15 amino acids long. J gave up 1 base and V 6 bases, and 9 bases lay outside the gene matches. From germline, CDR1 is SQVTM and CDR2 ANQGSEA.